This TCR beta chain emerged from a study of response to subunit inactivated influenza vaccine. Points from the study as a whole: Authors suggested each seasonal flu vaccination may recruit only limited numbers of new T cells.

A word on this clonotype: Its antigen is currently unknown.

The ends were cut back, 6 bases at V and 7 bases at J, with 22 bases in the middle. The CDR3 loop spans 16 amino acids. TCRdb re-analysed the RT-PCR reads in MiXCR, keeping a single row per CDR3 protein. The sample comprises roughly 290,000 distinct CDR3 sequences, about a fifth of which are singletons, and roughly 10% rests with the top ten. Specimen: PBMCs from blood, collected less than 22 months after vaccination. This TCR was recovered from a man aged 45-69 years who received an inactivated influenza vaccine. V gene TRBV12-3 or TRBV12-4 combines with J gene TRBJ1-5, with D perhaps TRBD1 (6 bases). In DNA, the CDR3 is TGTGCCAGCAGCCTAAGGGGGTTCGTGGGGGGGCAGCCCCAGCATTTT. Amino acid sequence: CASSLRGFVGGQPQHF.